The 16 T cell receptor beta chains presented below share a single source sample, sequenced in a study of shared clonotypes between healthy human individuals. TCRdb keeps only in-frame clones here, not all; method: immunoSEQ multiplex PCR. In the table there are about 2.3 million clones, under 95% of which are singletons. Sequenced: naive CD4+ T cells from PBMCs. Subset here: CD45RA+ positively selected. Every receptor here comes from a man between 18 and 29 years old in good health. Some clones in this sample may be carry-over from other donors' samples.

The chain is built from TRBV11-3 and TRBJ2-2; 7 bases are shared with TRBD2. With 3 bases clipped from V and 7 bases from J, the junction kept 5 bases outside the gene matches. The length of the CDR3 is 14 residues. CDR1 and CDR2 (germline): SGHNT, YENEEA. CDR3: CASSLIPSGGELFF. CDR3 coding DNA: TGTGCCAGCAGCTTGATCCCTAGCGGCGGGGAGCTGTTTTTT.

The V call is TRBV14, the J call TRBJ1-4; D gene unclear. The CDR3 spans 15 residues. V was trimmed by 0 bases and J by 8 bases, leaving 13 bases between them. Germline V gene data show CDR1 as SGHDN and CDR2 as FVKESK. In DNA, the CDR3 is TGTGCCAGCAGCCAAGACACGCTCCTAGGAGAAAAACTGTTTTTT. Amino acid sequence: CASSQDTLLGEKLFF.

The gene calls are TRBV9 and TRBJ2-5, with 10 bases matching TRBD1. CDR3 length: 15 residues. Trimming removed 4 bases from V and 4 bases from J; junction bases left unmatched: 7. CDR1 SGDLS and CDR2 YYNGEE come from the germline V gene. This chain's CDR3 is CASSIRDRGGETQYF. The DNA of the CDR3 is TGTGCCAGCAGCATACGGGACAGGGGAGGAGAGACCCAGTACTTC. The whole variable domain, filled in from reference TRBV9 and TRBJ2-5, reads DSGVTQTPKHLITATGQRVTLRCSPRSGDLSVYWYQQSLDQGLQFLIQYYNGEERAKGNILERFSAQQFPDLHSELNLSSLELGDSALYFCASSIRDRGGETQYFGPGTRLLVL.

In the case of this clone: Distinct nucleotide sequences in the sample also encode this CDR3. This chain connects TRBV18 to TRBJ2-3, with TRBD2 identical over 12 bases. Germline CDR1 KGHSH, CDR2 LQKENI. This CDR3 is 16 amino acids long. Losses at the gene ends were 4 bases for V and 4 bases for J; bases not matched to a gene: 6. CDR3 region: CASSRLAGGPADTQYF. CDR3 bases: TGTGCCAGCTCACGTCTAGCGGGAGGGCCGGCAGATACGCAGTATTTT.

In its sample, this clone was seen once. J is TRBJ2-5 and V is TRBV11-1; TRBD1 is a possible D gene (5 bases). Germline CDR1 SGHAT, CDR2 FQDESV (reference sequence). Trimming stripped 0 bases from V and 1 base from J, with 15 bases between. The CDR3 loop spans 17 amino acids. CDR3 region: CASSLAGWGRSQETQYF. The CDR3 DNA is TGTGCCAGCAGCTTAGCGGGTTGGGGCAGATCCCAAGAGACCCAGTACTTC. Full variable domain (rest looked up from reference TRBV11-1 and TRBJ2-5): EAEVAQSPRYKITEKSQAVAFWCDPISGHATLYWYRQILGQGPELLVQFQDESVVDDSQLPKDRFSAERLKGVDSTLKIQPAELGDSAMYLCASSLAGWGRSQETQYFGPGTRLLVL.

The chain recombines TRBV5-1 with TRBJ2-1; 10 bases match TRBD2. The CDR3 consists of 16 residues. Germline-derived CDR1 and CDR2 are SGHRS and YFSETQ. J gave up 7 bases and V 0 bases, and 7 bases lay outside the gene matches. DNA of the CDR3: TGCGCCAGCAGCTTGGCCCCTAGCGGGAGATGGAATGAGCAGTTCTTC. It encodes CASSLAPSGRWNEQFF.

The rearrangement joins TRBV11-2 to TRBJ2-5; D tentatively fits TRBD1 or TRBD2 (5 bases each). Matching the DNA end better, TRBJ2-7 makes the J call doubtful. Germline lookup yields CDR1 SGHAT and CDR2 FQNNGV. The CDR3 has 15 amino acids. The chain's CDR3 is CASSLAHGASYEQYF. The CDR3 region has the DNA TGTGCCAGCAGCTTAGCACACGGGGCCTCCTACGAGCAGTACTTC.

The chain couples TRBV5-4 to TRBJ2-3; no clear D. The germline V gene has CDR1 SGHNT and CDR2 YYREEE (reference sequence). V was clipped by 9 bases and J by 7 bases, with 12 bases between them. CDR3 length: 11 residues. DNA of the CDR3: TGTGCCATACGAGATCAATATACGCAGTATTTT. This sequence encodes CAIRDQYTQYF.

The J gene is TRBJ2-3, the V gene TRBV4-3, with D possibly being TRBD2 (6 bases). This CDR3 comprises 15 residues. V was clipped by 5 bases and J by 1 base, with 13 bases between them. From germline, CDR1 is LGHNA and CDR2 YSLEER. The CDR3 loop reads CASSFYPSGTDTQYF. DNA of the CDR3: TGCGCCAGCAGCTTCTACCCTAGCGGCACAGATACGCAGTATTTT.

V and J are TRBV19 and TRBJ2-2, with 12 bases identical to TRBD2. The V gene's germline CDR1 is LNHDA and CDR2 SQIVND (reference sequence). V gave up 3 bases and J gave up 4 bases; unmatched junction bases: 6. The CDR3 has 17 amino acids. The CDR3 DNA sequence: TGTGCCAGTAGTATCGGACTAGCGGGGCCGAGCACCGGGGAGCTGTTTTTT. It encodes CASSIGLAGPSTGELFF.

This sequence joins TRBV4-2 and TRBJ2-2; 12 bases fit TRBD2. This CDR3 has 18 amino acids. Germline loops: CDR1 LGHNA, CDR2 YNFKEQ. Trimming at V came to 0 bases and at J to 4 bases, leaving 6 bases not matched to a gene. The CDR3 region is CASSQDLAGGEGTGELFF. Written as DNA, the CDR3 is TGTGCCAGCAGCCAAGACCTAGCGGGAGGGGAGGGCACCGGGGAGCTGTTTTTT.

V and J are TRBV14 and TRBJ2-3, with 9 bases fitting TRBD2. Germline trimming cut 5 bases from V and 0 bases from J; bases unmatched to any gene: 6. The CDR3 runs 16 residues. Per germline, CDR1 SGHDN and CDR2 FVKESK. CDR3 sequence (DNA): TGTGCCAGCAGCTCCCGACTAGCGGCTAGCACAGATACGCAGTATTTT. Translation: CASSSRLAASTDTQYF.

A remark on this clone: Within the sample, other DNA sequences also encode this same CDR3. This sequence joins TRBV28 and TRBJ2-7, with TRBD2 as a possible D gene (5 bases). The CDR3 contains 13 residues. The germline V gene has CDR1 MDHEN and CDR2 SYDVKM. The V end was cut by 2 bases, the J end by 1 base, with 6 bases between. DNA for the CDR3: TGTGCCAGCAGTTTACGGGGTTCCTACGAGCAGTACTTC. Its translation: CASSLRGSYEQYF.

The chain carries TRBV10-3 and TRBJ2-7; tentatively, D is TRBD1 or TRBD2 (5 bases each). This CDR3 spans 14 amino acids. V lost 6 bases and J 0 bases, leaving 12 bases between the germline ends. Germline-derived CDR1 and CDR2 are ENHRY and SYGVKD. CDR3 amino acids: CAIREGRASYEQYF. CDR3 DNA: TGTGCCATCAGAGAGGGGCGGGCCTCCTACGAGCAGTACTTC.

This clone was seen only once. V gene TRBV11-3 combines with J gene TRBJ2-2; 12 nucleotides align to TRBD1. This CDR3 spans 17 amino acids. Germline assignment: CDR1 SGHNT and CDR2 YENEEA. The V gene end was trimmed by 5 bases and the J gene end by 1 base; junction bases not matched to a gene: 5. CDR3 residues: CASSQGTGGLNTGELFF. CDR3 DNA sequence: TGTGCCAGCAGCCAAGGGACAGGGGGCTTGAACACCGGGGAGCTGTTTTTT. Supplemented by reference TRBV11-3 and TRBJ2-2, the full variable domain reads EAGVVQSPRYKIIEKKQPVAFWCNPISGHNTLYWYLQNLGQGPELLIRYENEEAVDDSQLPKDRFSAERLKGVDSTLKIQPAELGDSAVYLCASSQGTGGLNTGELFFGEGSRLTVL.

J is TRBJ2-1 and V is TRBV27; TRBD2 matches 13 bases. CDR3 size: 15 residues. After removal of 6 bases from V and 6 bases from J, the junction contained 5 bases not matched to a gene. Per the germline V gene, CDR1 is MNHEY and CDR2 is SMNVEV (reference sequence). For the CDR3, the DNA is TGTGCCAGCAGCCCAACTAGCGGGAGGGCCAATGAGCAGTTCTTC. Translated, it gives CASSPTSGRANEQFF.